The entry that follows covers one T cell receptor beta chain sequence. V lost 0 bases to trimming and J lost 0 bases, with 6 bases between them. The germline V gene has CDR1 SQVTM and CDR2 ANQGSEA. The CDR3 has 14 amino acids. The entry originates in a study of blood T cell repertoires in COVID-19. In the source study's methods: How many nucleated cells were present was estimated from reference gene primer amplification. The table came from immunoSEQ multiplex PCR; TCRdb's copy has only in-frame clones and leaves some out. That table gives V, J and clone size, and the DNA gave D and trimming. The table shows roughly 250,000 clones, with around 90% occurring only once.

The TCR sequence derives from a man aged 25 to 40 with COVID-19, enrolled during active disease. Sequenced sample: peripheral blood. J is TRBJ1-3 and V is TRBV29-1; D is uncertain. In DNA form, the CDR3 reads TGCAGCGTTGAAGATACTGACTCTGGAAACACCATATATTTT. Its protein is CSVEDTDSGNTIYF.